What follows are 7 T cell receptor beta chains derived from one specimen sequenced in a study of T-cell reconstitution after alpha-beta-depleted transplantation in children. The TCRbeta library incorporated unique molecular identifiers. TCRdb used MiXCR to reprocess the PCR reads, holding one entry per CDR3 protein. Of 450,000 to 600,000 distinct CDR3 sequences listed, 32% were seen once; the top ten hold around 2.5%. The source material was PBMCs from the stem cell graft donor, sampled from the stem cell graft. These receptors all come from a human donor who donated a stem cell graft to a child with aplastic anemia.

This sequence joins TRBV20-1 and TRBJ2-5; the match to TRBD2 covers 13 bases. Looked up from germline, CDR1 is DFQATT and CDR2 is SNEGSKA (reference sequence). This CDR3 is 14 amino acids long. Trimming at V came to 5 bases and at J to 5 bases, leaving 5 bases not matched to a gene. Here the CDR3 DNA reads TGCAGTGCTCGGACTAGCGGGGGCGGGGAGACCCAGTACTTC. This gives the protein CSARTSGGGETQYF.

This clonotype came up a few times. V is TRBV29-1 and J is TRBJ1-4; perhaps TRBD1 as D (6 bases). CDR3 size: 13 residues. The V gene lost 3 bases and the J gene lost 7 bases, with 12 bases spanning the gap. Germline CDR1 and CDR2: SQVTM and ANQGSEA. The DNA of the CDR3 is TGCAGCGTTGAGGAGACAGGTAGTGAAAAACTGTTTTTT. Its translation: CSVEETGSEKLFF.

The V call is TRBV28, the J call TRBJ2-3; D possibly corresponds to TRBD2 (7 bases). Trimming removed 3 bases at V and 5 bases at J, with 12 bases between. This CDR3 has 14 amino acids. Germline loops: CDR1 MDHEN, CDR2 SYDVKM. CDR3 amino acids: CASSFRGAKDTQYF. The DNA of the CDR3 is TGTGCCAGCAGTTTTCGGGGGGCTAAAGATACGCAGTATTTT.

The chain carries TRBV28 and TRBJ1-5; weak D call: TRBD1 (5 bases). The CDR3 length is 12 residues. Germline V gives CDR1 MDHEN, CDR2 SYDVKM. Deletions cut 8 bases from V and 8 bases from J, with 13 bases between. In DNA, the CDR3 is TGTGCCAGCGGCGAGGGGTCAAAGCCCCAGCATTTT. Translation: CASGEGSKPQHF. The entire variable domain, with the rest obtained from reference TRBV28 and TRBJ1-5, is as follows: DVKVTQSSRYLVKRTGEKVFLECVQDMDHENMFWYRQDPGLGLRLIYFSYDVKMKEKGDIPEGYSVSREKKERFSLILESASTNQTSMYLCASGEGSKPQHFGDGTRLSIL.

This clonotype was seen a handful of times. The V call is TRBV4-3, the J call TRBJ2-2, with D maybe TRBD1 (5 bases). V was cut by 4 bases and J by 4 bases, with 16 bases left in between. Germline V CDR1 and CDR2: LGHNA, YSLEER. The CDR3 has 16 amino acids. CDR3 protein: CASSRGAASRTGELFF. The CDR3 nucleotides are TGCGCCAGCAGCCGTGGGGCGGCATCGCGCACCGGGGAGCTGTTTTTT.

This clonotype was counted ten times or more. This chain links TRBV15 with TRBJ2-5; D is unclear. The germline V gene encodes CDR1 LNHNV and CDR2 YYDKDF (reference sequence). This CDR3 is built from 13 residues. Trimming took off 1 base at V and 5 bases at J, with 8 bases between the two ends. The CDR3 sequence: CATSRGPSETQYF. DNA for the CDR3: TGTGCCACCAGCAGAGGACCGTCGGAGACCCAGTACTTC.

This clonotype turned up a few times. The V gene is TRBV29-1, the J gene TRBJ1-2; D is possibly TRBD1 (6 bases). Germline assignment: CDR1 SQVTM and CDR2 ANQGSEA. The length of the CDR3 is 14 residues. V lost 4 bases to trimming and J lost 3 bases, with 15 bases between them. The CDR3 spells CSVVGAGEDYGYTF. The CDR3 DNA sequence: TGCAGCGTTGTCGGCGCAGGGGAAGACTATGGCTACACCTTC.